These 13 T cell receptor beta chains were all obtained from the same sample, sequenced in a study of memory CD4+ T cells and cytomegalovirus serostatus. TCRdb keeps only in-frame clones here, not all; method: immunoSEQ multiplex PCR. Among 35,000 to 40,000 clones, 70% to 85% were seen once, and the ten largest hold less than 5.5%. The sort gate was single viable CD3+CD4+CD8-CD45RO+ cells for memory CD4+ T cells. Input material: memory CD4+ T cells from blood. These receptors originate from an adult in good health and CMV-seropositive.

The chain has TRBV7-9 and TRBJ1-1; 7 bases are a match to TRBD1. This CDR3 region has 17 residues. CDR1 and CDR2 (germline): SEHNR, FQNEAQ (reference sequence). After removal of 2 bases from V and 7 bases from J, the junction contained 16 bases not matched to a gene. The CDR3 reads CASSLWRSTGTDNEAFF. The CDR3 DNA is TGTGCCAGCAGCTTATGGCGAAGTACCGGGACAGACAATGAAGCTTTCTTT.

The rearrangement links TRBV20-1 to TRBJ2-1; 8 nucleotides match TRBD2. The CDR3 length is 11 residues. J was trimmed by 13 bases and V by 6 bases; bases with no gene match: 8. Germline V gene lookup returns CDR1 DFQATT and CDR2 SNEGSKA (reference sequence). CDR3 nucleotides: TGCAGTGCCGAGTTCGGGGGGGGCCAGTTCTTC. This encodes CSAEFGGGQFF.

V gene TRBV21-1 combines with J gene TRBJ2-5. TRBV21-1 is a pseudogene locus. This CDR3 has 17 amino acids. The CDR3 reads CASRPDGLTEVGETQYF. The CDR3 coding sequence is TGTGCCAGCAGGCCCGACGGACTGACAGAGGTCGGAGAGACCCAGTACTTC.

This CDR3 is CASSQDRGTGGHTRDTQYF. The CDR3 DNA follows: TGTGCCAGCAGCCAAGATCGTGGAACGGGGGGGCATACCCGGGATACGCAGTATTTT. V gene TRBV4-2 combines with J gene TRBJ2-3, with 8 bases identical to TRBD2. Germline V gives CDR1 LGHNA, CDR2 YNFKEQ. The CDR3 is 19 amino acids. Losses at the gene ends were 0 bases for V and 6 bases for J; bases not matched to a gene: 17.

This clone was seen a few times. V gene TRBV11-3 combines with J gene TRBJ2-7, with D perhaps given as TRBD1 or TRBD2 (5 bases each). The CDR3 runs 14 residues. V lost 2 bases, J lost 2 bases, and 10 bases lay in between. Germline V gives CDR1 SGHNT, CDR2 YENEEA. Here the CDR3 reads CASSLPRDAYEQYF. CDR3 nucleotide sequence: TGTGCCAGCAGCTTACCCAGGGACGCCTACGAGCAGTACTTC.

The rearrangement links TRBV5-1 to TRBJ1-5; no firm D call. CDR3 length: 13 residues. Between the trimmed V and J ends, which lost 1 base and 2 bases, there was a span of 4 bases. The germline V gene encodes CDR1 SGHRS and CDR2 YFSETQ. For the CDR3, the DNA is TGCGCCAGCAGCTTGTCCGGCAATCAGCCCCAGCATTTT. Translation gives CASSLSGNQPQHF.

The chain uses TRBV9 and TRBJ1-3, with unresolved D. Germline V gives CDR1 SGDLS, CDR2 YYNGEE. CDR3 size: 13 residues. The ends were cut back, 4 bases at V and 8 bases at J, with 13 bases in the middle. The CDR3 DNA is TGTGCCAGCAGCCCGGACGCCCAAGACACCATATATTTT. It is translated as CASSPDAQDTIYF.

CDR3 sequence: CASSLETGGGQPQHF. CDR3 DNA sequence: TGTGCCAGCAGTTTGGAGACAGGGGGCGGTCAGCCCCAGCATTTT. The V call is TRBV28, the J call TRBJ1-5; TRBD1 agrees at 10 bases. This CDR3 comprises 15 residues. Trimming at V came to 3 bases and at J to 6 bases, leaving 5 bases not matched to a gene. Looked up from germline, CDR1 is MDHEN and CDR2 is SYDVKM.

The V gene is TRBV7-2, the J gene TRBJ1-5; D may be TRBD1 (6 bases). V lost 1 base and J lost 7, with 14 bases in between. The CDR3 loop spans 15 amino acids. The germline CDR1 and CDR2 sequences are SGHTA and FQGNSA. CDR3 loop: CASSLGSGENQPQHF. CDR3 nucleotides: TGTGCCAGCAGCTTAGGCTCAGGGGAGAACCAGCCCCAGCATTTT.

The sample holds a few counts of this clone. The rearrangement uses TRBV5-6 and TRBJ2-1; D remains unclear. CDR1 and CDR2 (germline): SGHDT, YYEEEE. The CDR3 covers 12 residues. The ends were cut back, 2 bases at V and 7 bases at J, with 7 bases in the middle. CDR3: CASSFGRNEQFF. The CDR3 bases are TGTGCCAGCAGCTTTGGACGGAATGAGCAGTTCTTC.

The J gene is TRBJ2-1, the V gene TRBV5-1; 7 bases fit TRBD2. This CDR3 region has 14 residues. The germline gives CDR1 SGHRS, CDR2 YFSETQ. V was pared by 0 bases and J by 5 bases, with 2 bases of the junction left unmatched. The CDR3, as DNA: TGCGCCAGCAGCTTGGGGCGGGAGAACAATGAGCAGTTCTTC. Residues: CASSLGRENNEQFF. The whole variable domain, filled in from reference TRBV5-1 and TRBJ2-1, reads KAGVTQTPRYLIKTRGQQVTLSCSPISGHRSVSWYQQTPGQGLQFLFEYFSETQRNKGNFPGRFSGRQFSNSRSEMNVSTLELGDSALYLCASSLGRENNEQFFGPGTRLTVL.

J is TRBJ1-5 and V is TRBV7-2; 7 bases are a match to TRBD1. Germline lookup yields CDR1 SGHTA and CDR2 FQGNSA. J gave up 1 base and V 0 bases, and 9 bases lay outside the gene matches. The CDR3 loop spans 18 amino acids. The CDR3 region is CASSLAYRTQGSNQPQHF. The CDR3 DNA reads TGTGCCAGCAGCTTAGCGTATAGGACACAGGGGAGCAATCAGCCCCAGCATTTT.

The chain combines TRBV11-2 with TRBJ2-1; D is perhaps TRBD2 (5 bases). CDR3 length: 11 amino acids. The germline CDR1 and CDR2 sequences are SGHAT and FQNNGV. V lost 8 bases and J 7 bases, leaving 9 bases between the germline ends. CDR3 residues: CASGSVNEQFF. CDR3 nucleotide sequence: TGTGCCAGCGGGAGTGTTAATGAGCAGTTCTTC.